These 30 T cell receptor beta chains came from one sample sequenced in a study of T cells in Graves' hyperthyroidism and ophthalmopathy. The investigators amplified TCR beta CDR3 regions from RNA transcripts. The study used the HTBI primer set for a first-round RT-PCR of the TCR CDR3. TCRdb passed the multiplex PCR reads through MiXCR, listing each CDR3 protein once. The table includes more than 500,000 distinct CDR3 sequences, about 14% detected once. The sample taken for sequencing was blood. Every receptor here comes from a middle-aged woman with Graves' hyperthyroidism.

CDR3 nucleotides: TGTGCCAGCAGTTCCTACATCTGGCAGGGAGGCCACACTGAAGCTTTCTTT. The encoded protein is CASSSYIWQGGHTEAFF. The chain uses TRBV28 and TRBJ1-1; the D gene is possibly TRBD1 (5 bases). Trimming took 4 bases from V and 3 from J, leaving 21 bases between them. CDR1 MDHEN and CDR2 SYDVKM come from the germline V gene. This CDR3 comprises 17 residues.

The chain links TRBV5-5 to TRBJ2-2; no firm D call. Germline values: CDR1 SGHKS, CDR2 YYEKEE (reference sequence). The ends were cut back, 4 bases at V and 7 bases at J, with 14 bases in the middle. CDR3 length equals 14 residues. The CDR3 loop reads CASSVSRQNGELFF. In DNA, the CDR3 is TGTGCCAGCAGCGTTTCGAGGCAGAACGGGGAGCTGTTTTTT.

This clonotype has a count of ten or more. CDR3 in DNA: TGCAGTGCTAGAGATTCCGGACAGGGAGGGCACGAGCAGTACTTC. Protein product: CSARDSGQGGHEQYF. The chain uses TRBV20-1 and TRBJ2-7; tentatively, D is TRBD1 (8 bases). The germline CDR1 and CDR2 sequences are DFQATT and SNEGSKA (reference sequence). Trimming stripped 0 bases from V and 5 bases from J, with 17 bases between. The CDR3 consists of 15 residues.

The chain uses TRBV19 and TRBJ1-2; 9 bases line up with TRBD1. The CDR3 sequence is 15 residues long. After removal of 5 bases from V and 4 bases from J, the junction contained 8 bases not matched to a gene. Per the germline V gene, CDR1 is LNHDA and CDR2 is SQIVND (reference sequence). The CDR3 DNA sequence: TGTGCCAGTAGTGTATCTACAGGGGGCGTCTATGGCTACACCTTC. This gives the protein CASSVSTGGVYGYTF.

This clonotype was picked up many times. The V gene is TRBV28, the J gene TRBJ2-1; possible D gene TRBD2, 5 bases. V shed 6 bases and J shed 5 bases, with 14 bases lying between them. CDR3 length equals 14 residues. The germline gives CDR1 MDHEN, CDR2 SYDVKM. DNA of the CDR3: TGTGCCAGCAGCCAATCTGTGGGAGACAATGAGCAGTTCTTC. As protein: CASSQSVGDNEQFF. The complete variable domain, with remaining parts taken from reference TRBV28 and TRBJ2-1, reads DVKVTQSSRYLVKRTGEKVFLECVQDMDHENMFWYRQDPGLGLRLIYFSYDVKMKEKGDIPEGYSVSREKKERFSLILESASTNQTSMYLCASSQSVGDNEQFFGPGTRLTVL.

This clonotype was counted many times. The chain carries TRBV9 and TRBJ2-1; unclear D gene. Germline loops: CDR1 SGDLS, CDR2 YYNGEE. V was clipped by 3 bases and J by 10 bases, with 11 bases between them. This CDR3 spans 12 amino acids. CDR3 nucleotide sequence: TGTGCCAGCAGCGGGTTAGGCCCCGAGCAGTTCTTC. Translating gives CASSGLGPEQFF.

At least ten counts were recorded for this clonotype. The chain recombines TRBV12-3 or TRBV12-4 with TRBJ2-7; no clear D. The CDR3 runs to 14 residues. V was pared by 6 bases and J by 0 bases, with 12 bases between. CDR3 loop: CASSLDSRSYEQYF. CDR3 DNA: TGTGCCAGCAGCCTCGACTCCCGCTCCTACGAGCAGTACTTC.

The chain links TRBV2 to TRBJ2-5, with a tentative D call TRBD2 (5 bases). Trimming stripped 4 bases from V and 4 bases from J, with 19 bases between. The CDR3 length is 16 residues. The germline V gene encodes CDR1 SNHLY and CDR2 FYNNEI. CDR3 nucleotide sequence: TGTGCCAGCAGTGGAAGAAGTGGAGGATTAACAGAGACCCAGTACTTC. Translated, it gives CASSGRSGGLTETQYF.

This clonotype was detected many times. The rearrangement joins TRBV30 to TRBJ2-3; tentatively, D is TRBD1 (6 bases). The CDR3 contains 13 residues. CDR1 and CDR2 (germline): GTSNPN, SVGIG (reference sequence). For the CDR3, the DNA is TGTGCTTCACAGGGTAGTAGCACAGATACGCAGTATTTT. Translated, it gives CASQGSSTDTQYF.

This clonotype was counted between two and nine times. A much bigger clone sits one base away, suggesting this may be a read error. The chain employs TRBV12-3 or TRBV12-4 and TRBJ2-5; D ambiguous. The CDR3 totals 16 residues. The CDR3 region is CASSSRQAGLQETHYF. The CDR3 DNA is TGTGCCAGCTCCAGCCGGCAGGCCGGGCTGCAAGAGACCCATTACTTC.

The chain is built from TRBV3-1 and TRBJ2-7, with 13 bases identical to TRBD2. With 0 bases clipped from V and 6 bases from J, the junction kept 8 bases outside the gene matches. The CDR3 loop spans 17 amino acids. The germline V gene encodes CDR1 LGHDT and CDR2 YNNKEL (reference sequence). CDR3 nucleotides: TGTGCCAGCAGCCAAGATTGGGGACTAGCGGGGTCTAGCGAGCAGTACTTC. This gives the protein CASSQDWGLAGSSEQYF.

This chain joins TRBV19 and TRBJ1-5; the D gene is possibly TRBD1 (5 bases). Trimming cost V 4 bases and J 7 bases, with 20 bases left between them. In germline, CDR1 is LNHDA, CDR2 SQIVND (reference sequence). This CDR3 is 16 amino acids long. Here the CDR3 reads CASSTGSGTFNQPQHF. The CDR3 DNA follows: TGTGCCAGTAGTACTGGATCCGGGACCTTCAACCAGCCCCAGCATTTT. Together with reference TRBV19 and TRBJ1-5, the CDR3 gives the full variable domain: DGGITQSPKYLFRKEGQNVTLSCEQNLNHDAMYWYRQDPGQGLRLIYYSQIVNDFQKGDIAEGYSVSREKKESFPLTVTSAQKNPTAFYLCASSTGSGTFNQPQHFGDGTRLSIL.

In this sample, this clonotype turned up many times. The V gene is TRBV6-5, the J gene TRBJ1-1; no clear D. The germline CDR1 and CDR2 sequences are MNHEY and SVGAGI. The V gene lost 0 bases and the J gene lost 0 bases, with 8 bases spanning the gap. CDR3 length: 15 amino acids. The DNA of the CDR3 is TGTGCCAGCAGTTACTCTCGAGGGATGAACACTGAAGCTTTCTTT. Amino acids: CASSYSRGMNTEAFF.

About this clonotype: This sequence may be a read error, since a much larger clone differs from it by one base. The chain has TRBV12-3 or TRBV12-4 and TRBJ1-4; D may be TRBD1 (6 bases). The CDR3 spans 15 residues. The CDR3 nucleotides are TGTGCCAGCAGTTTAAGCGACAGGAGTAATGAAAAACTGGTTTTT. Translation: CASSLSDRSNEKLVF.

This clonotype was detected many times. J is TRBJ1-3 and V is TRBV2; D not resolved. Looked up from germline, CDR1 is SNHLY and CDR2 is FYNNEI. The length of the CDR3 is 16 residues. V lost 3 bases, J lost 0 bases, and 12 bases lay in between. DNA for the CDR3: TGTGCCAGCAGTGACGCGCGACTAATCTCTGGAAACACCATATATTTT. Translating gives CASSDARLISGNTIYF.

The table lists this clonotype with many counts. The gene calls are TRBV30 and TRBJ1-1; D ambiguous. The germline V gene encodes CDR1 GTSNPN and CDR2 SVGIG (reference sequence). CDR3 length: 12 residues. Trimming left V 1 base short and J 8 bases short, with 11 bases between. In DNA, the CDR3 is TGTGCCTGGAGTGGCTCCGATTTCGAAGCTTTCTTT. Translating it yields CAWSGSDFEAFF.

This clonotype has at least ten counts. The chain joins TRBV5-1 to TRBJ2-7, with D hard to call. Germline CDR1 reads SGHRS; CDR2 reads YFSETQ. V was clipped by 0 bases and J by 6 bases, with 7 bases between them. The CDR3 has 12 amino acids. Here the CDR3 reads CASSLANSEQYF. The CDR3 coding sequence is TGCGCCAGCAGCTTGGCCAATTCCGAGCAGTACTTC.

This clonotype came up many times. The chain links TRBV3-1 to TRBJ1-5; 9 bases are shared with TRBD1. Trimming removed 3 bases from V and 6 bases from J; junction bases left unmatched: 3. CDR1 LGHDT and CDR2 YNNKEL come from the germline V gene (reference sequence). The CDR3 length is 14 residues. The CDR3 sequence: CASSQATGGQPQHF. The CDR3, as DNA: TGTGCCAGCAGCCAGGCGACAGGGGGTCAGCCCCAGCATTTT.

The table lists this clonotype with many counts. J is TRBJ2-5 and V is TRBV30; D might be TRBD1 (6 bases). Trimming cost V 4 bases and J 11 bases, with 20 bases left between them. CDR1 and CDR2 (germline): GTSNPN, SVGIG (reference sequence). The CDR3 sequence is 13 residues long. As DNA, the CDR3 is TGTGCCTGGACCCTCGAGAGGACAGAGCCTCAGTACTTC. As protein: CAWTLERTEPQYF.

This clonotype has at least ten counts. The chain recombines TRBV20-1 with TRBJ2-5; D remains ambiguous. There are 14 residues in the CDR3. V lost 3 bases and J 1 base, leaving 12 bases between the germline ends. In germline, CDR1 is DFQATT, CDR2 SNEGSKA (reference sequence). As DNA, the CDR3 is TGCAGTGCTAGGAAAGGGATACTCCAAGAGACCCAGTACTTC. This sequence encodes CSARKGILQETQYF.

Ten or more counts support this clonotype. The rearrangement joins TRBV28 to TRBJ1-2; no reliable D call. Trimming removed 7 bases from V and 2 bases from J, with 5 bases in between. Germline V gene lookup returns CDR1 MDHEN and CDR2 SYDVKM. The CDR3 runs to 11 residues. For the CDR3, the DNA is TGTGCCAGCATCGGGAACTATGGCTACACCTTC. This encodes CASIGNYGYTF.

This clonotype turned up a few times. The gene calls are TRBV19 and TRBJ2-1; the match to TRBD2 covers 8 bases. The length of the CDR3 is 17 residues. CDR1 LNHDA and CDR2 SQIVND come from the germline V gene (reference sequence). With 4 bases clipped from V and 9 bases from J, the junction kept 17 bases outside the gene matches. The CDR3 coding sequence is TGTGCCAGTAGTACAGAACAACTAGCGGTTGCTCGAAGTGAGCAGTTCTTC. Encoded protein: CASSTEQLAVARSEQFF.

This clonotype was seen ten or more times. This sequence joins TRBV3-1 and TRBJ1-4; no definite D call. Germline loops: CDR1 LGHDT, CDR2 YNNKEL (reference sequence). This CDR3 spans 14 amino acids. V was clipped by 0 bases and J by 6 bases, with 8 bases between them. CDR3: CASSQDRRYEKLFF. CDR3 DNA: TGTGCCAGCAGCCAAGATAGGCGCTATGAAAAACTGTTTTTT. Full variable domain (rest looked up from reference TRBV3-1 and TRBJ1-4): DTAVSQTPKYLVTQMGNDKSIKCEQNLGHDTMYWYKQDSKKFLKIMFSYNNKELIINETVPNRFSPKSPDKAHLNLHINSLELGDSAVYFCASSQDRRYEKLFFGSGTQLSVL.

This clonotype has ten or more counts. The chain has TRBV28 and TRBJ2-3; TRBD1 matches at 7 bases. Germline V gene lookup returns CDR1 MDHEN and CDR2 SYDVKM. This CDR3 has 16 amino acids. V trimming: 7 bases; J trimming: 3 bases; junction bases outside the gene matches: 13. The CDR3 sequence is CASTPSEGALTDTQYF. Written as DNA, the CDR3 is TGTGCCAGCACCCCCTCAGAGGGGGCTTTAACAGATACGCAGTATTTT.

The V call is TRBV6-1, the J call TRBJ1-5; the match to TRBD1 covers 12 bases. Per germline, CDR1 MNHNS and CDR2 SASEGT. There are 16 residues in the CDR3. V was clipped by 6 bases and J by 4 bases; unmatched bases: 7. The CDR3: CASSSPGQGANQPQHF. The DNA for the CDR3 is TGTGCCAGCAGCTCACCGGGACAGGGGGCGAATCAGCCCCAGCATTTT.

This clonotype has at least ten counts. The V gene is TRBV20-1, the J gene TRBJ1-1; 7 bases agree with TRBD1. The CDR3 is made up of 15 amino acids. The V gene end was trimmed by 2 bases and the J gene end by 1 base; junction bases not matched to a gene: 7. Per germline, CDR1 DFQATT and CDR2 SNEGSKA (reference sequence). The CDR3 region has the DNA TGCAGTGCTAGATCCAGGACAGGTAGGAACACTGAAGCTTTCTTT. Amino acid sequence: CSARSRTGRNTEAFF.

This clonotype was counted many times. The chain recombines TRBV28 with TRBJ1-1; the D is unclear. V dropped 3 bases and J dropped 0 bases, with 5 bases sitting between them. Per the germline V gene, CDR1 is MDHEN and CDR2 is SYDVKM. The CDR3 has 13 residues. The CDR3, as DNA: TGTGCCAGCAGTTTTTTCCTGAACACTGAAGCTTTCTTT. It yields the protein CASSFFLNTEAFF.

In regard to this clonotype: This may be a read error: a much more frequent sequence differs by one nucleotide. The gene calls are TRBV6-2 or TRBV6-3 and TRBJ1-1, with a tentative D call TRBD1 (5 bases). The germline CDR1 and CDR2 sequences are MNHEY and SVGEGT. The CDR3 runs 17 residues. The ends were cut back, 6 bases at V and 7 bases at J, with 27 bases in the middle. For the CDR3, the DNA is TGTGCCAGCAGGGATACCGGGGCAGAAATAAAGAATGGTGAAGCTTTCTTT. Its translation: CASRDTGAEIKNGEAFF.

The V gene is TRBV9, the J gene TRBJ2-2, with a tentative D call TRBD2 (7 bases). Per germline, CDR1 SGDLS and CDR2 YYNGEE. The CDR3 is 18 residues long. Deletions cut 0 bases from V and 0 bases from J, with 15 bases between. CDR3 loop: CASSVAGGARSNTGELFF. The DNA of the CDR3 is TGTGCCAGCAGCGTAGCTGGGGGGGCACGGTCGAACACCGGGGAGCTGTTTTTT.

This clonotype has ten or more counts. The V call is TRBV20-1, the J call TRBJ1-5, with D possibly matching TRBD1 (6 bases). This CDR3 comprises 11 residues. Germline CDR1 and CDR2: DFQATT and SNEGSKA (reference sequence). The CDR3 reads CSPSGTQPQHF. CDR3 sequence (DNA): TGCAGCCCATCCGGGACACAGCCCCAGCATTTT.